The entry below gives a single T cell receptor beta chain sequence along with its context. This specimen comes from a study of T cell responses to AZD1222 COVID-19 vaccine. The data were produced by immunoSEQ multiplex PCR, yet TCRdb's version contains in-frame clones alone and is incomplete. The data show some 160,000 clones, under 95% seen once. J lost 4 bases, V lost 2 bases, and 0 bases had no gene match. Germline values: CDR1 MRHNA, CDR2 SNTAGT. This CDR3 region has 15 residues. The sample was peripheral blood, taken 28 days after the second AZD1222 dose. The rearrangement joins TRBV6-4 to TRBJ2-3; 13 positions agree with TRBD2. This TCR derives from an adult who received the AZD1222 COVID-19 vaccine. In nucleotides, the CDR3 is TGTGCCAGCAGTGACACTAGCGGGGGGGCAGATACGCAGTATTTT. Translating it yields CASSDTSGGADTQYF.